This T cell receptor (beta chain) is from a study of neurological immune-mediated disorders. General study points: Across subjects, no CDR3 amino acid sequence appeared in expanded clones of more than one subject, a finding that suggested private repertoires in all groups.

In its sample, this clonotype was seen many times. Its target is unknown. cDNA was made by 5'RACE with 10-nucleotide random UMIs. TCRdb re-called the 5' RACE reads with MiXCR, one entry per CDR3 protein. The sample lists 85,000 to 100,000 distinct CDR3 sequences; 3.5% were seen once. V lost 3 bases and J lost 4, with 11 bases in between. Per germline, CDR1 SGHRS and CDR2 YFSETQ. The CDR3 is 14 residues long. The chain uses TRBV5-1 and TRBJ2-1, with D uncertain. The TCR originated in a woman aged 18-30 years with multiple sclerosis. Material for sequencing was PBMCs. CDR3 amino acids: CASSSRTGYNEQFF. CDR3 in DNA: TGCGCCAGCAGCTCACGGACGGGTTACAATGAGCAGTTCTTC.